A selection of T cell receptor beta chains follows, all from one sample in a study of identical twins. Via MiXCR, TCRdb re-called the 5' RACE reads, giving one row per CDR3 protein. The sample holds roughly 1.6 million distinct CDR3 sequences; less than 40% are singletons and the top ten take about 0.27%. Source material: cord blood. The receptors originated from a newborn girl in good health. Both conserved end residues are part of each CDR3. A D gene is named only where the DNA matches it firmly.

V | D | CDR3
TRBV11-2 | . | CASSSAGYEQFF
TRBV21-1 | . | CASAPGPRSPYNEQYF
TRBV20-1 | TRBD2 | CSARDTGGGVYNEQFF
TRBV2 | . | CASSERLALTYEQYF
TRBV21-1 | . | CASSKICWREGPPRSYNEQYF
TRBV21-1 | . | CASSKALPLSGGFTDTQYF
TRBV2 | . | CASSEALAARRETQYF
TRBV7-2 | . | CASSDRPGTGELFF
TRBV7-8 | . | CASSLYNSRVANEELFF
TRBV2 | TRBD2 | CASVSSGSFSYEQYF
TRBV24-1 | . | CATSDPGVDGCTF
TRBV6-4 | TRBD2 | CASSETSGGAYNEQFF
TRBV20-1 | TRBD2 | CSATSGGALDTQYF
TRBV12-3/TRBV12-4 | . | CASSPEEGIKNIQYF
TRBV6-5 | TRBD1 | CASSYSSTGGHTIYF
TRBV6-2/TRBV6-3 | TRBD2 | CASRPRKTSGAYEQYF
TRBV5-1 | TRBD2 | CASSLSGLAREQYF
TRBV7-2 | . | CASSGDRMAEKLFF
TRBV5-1 | TRBD2 | CASSLDRLAGDETQYF
TRBV28 | . | CASSLGKKLFF
TRBV19 | TRBD1 | CASTQTGLKTQYF
TRBV4-1 | TRBD1 | CASSQALGQGLSYNEQFF
TRBV9 | . | CASSVVTGGPGEQFF
TRBV7-9 | . | CASSVGGGPEAFF
TRBV4-1 | . | CASSRIGLSSYNEQYF
TRBV3-1 | . | CASSQDPDGYTF
TRBV3-1 | . | CASSQEPHPYNEQYF
TRBV3-1 | TRBD2 | CASSQEWRLARNNEQFF
TRBV11-1 | . | CASSLVNRGGEQYF
TRBV3-1 | TRBD2 | CASSPGLAARNEQYF
TRBV7-2 | . | CASSLDWLAGNEQFF
TRBV19 | . | CATAFTGRPYEQYF
TRBV11-3 | TRBD2 | CASINGLAGGPQYNEQFF
TRBV7-9 | TRBD1 | CASSRGGDRGQLYGYTF
TRBV7-2 | TRBD2 | CASSFSVTSGYNEQFF